The clone carrying this TCR beta chain appeared many times. Losses at the gene ends were 6 bases for V and 7 bases for J; bases not matched to a gene: 5. Germline assignment: CDR1 MDHEN and CDR2 SYDVKM. The CDR3 covers 13 residues. The entry originates in a study of chronic HIV infection and antiretroviral therapy. TCRdb independently ran MiXCR on the 5' RACE reads; one entry per CDR3 protein. This table has about 38,000 distinct CDR3 sequences, about 8.9% appearing once. This receptor was obtained from an adult who had HIV and had not received antiretroviral therapy, or was an uninfected healthy control (not recorded which). J is TRBJ2-1 and V is TRBV28; 8 bases are shared with TRBD1. Sequencing was carried out using peripheral blood. The CDR3 reads CASRGDRRNEQFF. DNA of the CDR3: TGTGCCAGCAGGGGGGACAGGAGAAATGAGCAGTTCTTC.